This T cell receptor (beta chain) was captured in a study of patients and donors after allogeneic stem cell transplantation. A few counts support this clonotype. TCRdb recomputed calls from the RT-PCR reads with MiXCR, one row per CDR3 protein. The table includes tens of thousands of distinct CDR3 sequences, around 49% detected once. Germline values: CDR1 SGHTA, CDR2 FQGNSA. V lost 0 bases, J lost 0 bases, and 6 bases lay in between. The CDR3 has 15 amino acids. The V call is TRBV7-2, the J call TRBJ1-5; D not resolved. The sample was blood, either unsorted or a sorted T cell fraction (not recorded which). This receptor was obtained from a human donor who was either an allogeneic HSCT recipient or a stem cell or donor lymphocyte infusion donor (not recorded which). It is not recorded whose cells these are; they may come from a transplant donor. The CDR3 DNA follows: TGTGCCAGCAGCTTAGCGCTGGCTAGCAATCAGCCCCAGCATTTT. Translation: CASSLALASNQPQHF.